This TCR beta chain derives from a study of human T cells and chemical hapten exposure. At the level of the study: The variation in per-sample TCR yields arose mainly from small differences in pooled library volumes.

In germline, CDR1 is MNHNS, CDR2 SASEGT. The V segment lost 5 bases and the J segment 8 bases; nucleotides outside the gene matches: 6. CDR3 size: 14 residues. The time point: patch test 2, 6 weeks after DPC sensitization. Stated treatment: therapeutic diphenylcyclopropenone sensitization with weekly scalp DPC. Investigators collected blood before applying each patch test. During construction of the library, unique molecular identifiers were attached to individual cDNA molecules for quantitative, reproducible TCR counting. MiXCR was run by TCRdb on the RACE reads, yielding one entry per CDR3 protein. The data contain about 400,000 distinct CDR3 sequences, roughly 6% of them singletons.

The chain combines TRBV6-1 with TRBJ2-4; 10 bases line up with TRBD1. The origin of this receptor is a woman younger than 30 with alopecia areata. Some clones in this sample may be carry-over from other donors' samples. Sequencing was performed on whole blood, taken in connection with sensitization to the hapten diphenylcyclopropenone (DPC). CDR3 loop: CASSLDRGSHIQYF. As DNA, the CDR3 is TGTGCCAGCAGTTTGGACAGGGGGAGTCACATTCAGTACTTC.